This TCR beta chain was documented in a study of naive and memory T cell subsets. An equimolar mix of two oligonucleotides served as the beta constant-region primer for TRBC1 and TRBC2. Ligated cDNA was amplified by four rounds of PCR with nested alpha and beta constant-region primers and SP2. A 12-nucleotide UMI and the SP2 primer were added to the cDNA 3' end by oligonucleotide ligation. TCRdb called the UMI-ligation and nested PCR reads again in MiXCR, with one record for every CDR3 protein. The sample holds 120,000 to 150,000 distinct CDR3 sequences, under 25% seen once. With regard to this clonotype: Its antigen is currently unknown.

The CDR3 loop spans 13 amino acids. The germline V and J ends were trimmed by 5 bases and 3 bases, with 11 bases remaining between them. Germline V gene sequence: CDR1 MDHEN, CDR2 SYDVKM. Alpha and beta libraries were amplified separately from the second PCR onward. Study findings and constraints: Possibly reflecting memory cells re-expressing CD45RA, a few larger clonotypes occurred in naive repertoires, especially CD8. From naive to CM, EM and EMRA, diversity decreased and Gini increased. Over 95% of naive TCR sequences appeared only once after error correction, unlike memory subsets.

The sequenced material came from naive CD8+ T cells from blood. The receptor was isolated from a human donor in good health. The chain is built from TRBV28 and TRBJ2-7; tentative D call: TRBD1 (6 bases). In nucleotides, the CDR3 is TGTGCCAGCAGTCAAACAGGGAACTACGAGCAGTACTTC. Translating it yields CASSQTGNYEQYF.